Sequencing of this T cell receptor beta chain was carried out in a study of T cell clusters in autoimmune cytopenias. General observations from the study: Functional roles of the in silico T cell clusters still await experimental validation. TRB repertoire shifts in secondary cytopenia and chronic lymphocytic leukemia mostly reflected lymphoma, not autoimmunity.

Its frequency marks this clonotype as medium-sized (0.01 to 0.1%). Its specificity is not known. TRB was amplified from roughly 250 ng of peripheral blood genomic DNA per sample. Multiplex touch-down PCR amplified TRB using TRB-A and TRB-B pools in one tube. TCRdb derives one entry per CDR3 protein from the multiplex PCR reads, leaving out DNA. This table holds fewer than 4,500 distinct CDR3 sequences. Sample: peripheral blood. This sequence originates from a human donor with an autoimmune cytopenia or autoimmune hepatitis (not recorded which).

The CDR3 sequence is CASSDAGGGGYTF. The chain joins TRBV6-5 to TRBJ1-2; TCRdb returns TRBD1, unconfirmable since there is no DNA. The CDR3 consists of 13 residues. Germline V gives CDR1 MNHEY, CDR2 SVGAGI.